The 28 T cell receptor beta chains below come from one sample, sequenced in a study of shared clonotypes between healthy human individuals. The table came from immunoSEQ multiplex PCR; TCRdb's copy has only in-frame clones and leaves some out. The top ten hold about 0.13% of the sample, which has 2 million to 2.5 million clones, almost 96% seen once. The sample consisted of naive CD4+ T cells sorted from blood. The subset here: CD45RA+ positively selected. These receptors were collected from a man between 18 and 29 years old in good health.

The chain links TRBV5-4 to TRBJ2-2; maybe TRBD1 (5 bases). Trimming removed 0 bases from V and 5 bases from J, with 14 bases in between. Looked up from germline, CDR1 is SGHNT and CDR2 is YYREEE (reference sequence). The CDR3 totals 16 residues. CDR3 region: CASSLESGKKTGELFF. The CDR3 DNA sequence: TGTGCCAGCAGCTTGGAGTCAGGGAAGAAAACCGGGGAGCTGTTTTTT.

Of note for this clone: Other DNA sequences in the same sample also yield this CDR3. The chain joins TRBV18 to TRBJ1-2; 7 nucleotides align to TRBD1. Per germline, CDR1 KGHSH and CDR2 LQKENI. This CDR3 is 13 amino acids long. J lost 2 bases, V lost 5 bases, and 2 bases had no gene match. The CDR3 DNA reads as TGTGCCAGCTCATCACAGGGGAACTATGGCTACACCTTC. The encoded protein is CASSSQGNYGYTF. Filled out from reference TRBV18 and TRBJ1-2, the complete variable domain reads NAGVMQNPRHLVRRRGQEARLRCSPMKGHSHVYWYRQLPEEGLKFMVYLQKENIIDESGMPKERFSAEFPKEGPSILRIQQVVRGDSAAYFCASSSQGNYGYTFGSGTRLTVV.

The chain couples TRBV29-1 to TRBJ2-3; TRBD2 matches 16 bases. The trim removed 7 bases at V and 10 bases at J, leaving 8 bases unmatched. The germline gives CDR1 SQVTM, CDR2 ANQGSEA. CDR3 length: 14 amino acids. DNA of the CDR3: TGCAGCGCACAGGGACTAGCGGGAGGGGTCCCGCAGTATTTT. Its translation: CSAQGLAGGVPQYF.

V usage is TRBV5-1 and J usage is TRBJ2-7; the D gene is possibly TRBD2 (7 bases). This CDR3 region has 17 residues. Per germline, CDR1 SGHRS and CDR2 YFSETQ. Trimming stripped 1 base from V and 2 bases from J, with 19 bases between. The chain's CDR3 is CASSLRGGKSRTYEQYF. In DNA, the CDR3 is TGCGCCAGCAGCTTGAGGGGGGGAAAAAGCCGCACCTACGAGCAGTACTTC. The complete variable domain, with remaining parts taken from reference TRBV5-1 and TRBJ2-7, reads KAGVTQTPRYLIKTRGQQVTLSCSPISGHRSVSWYQQTPGQGLQFLFEYFSETQRNKGNFPGRFSGRQFSNSRSEMNVSTLELGDSALYLCASSLRGGKSRTYEQYFGPGTRLTVT.

Comment on this clone: Other DNA sequences within the sample encode an identical CDR3. The chain recombines TRBV28 with TRBJ1-2, with a tentative D call TRBD1 (6 bases). This CDR3 contains 14 residues. Trimming took off 5 bases at V and 2 bases at J, with 12 bases between the two ends. CDR1 is MDHEN and CDR2 is SYDVKM in the germline V gene. The CDR3 loop reads CASSGTGGNYGYTF. As DNA, the CDR3 is TGTGCCAGCAGTGGTACCGGGGGCAACTATGGCTACACCTTC.

This clone came up once. This rearrangement joins TRBV5-1 to TRBJ2-3; D is unclear. This CDR3 spans 14 amino acids. The V gene's germline CDR1 is SGHRS and CDR2 YFSETQ. Trimming took off 0 bases at V and 9 bases at J, with 14 bases between the two ends. CDR3 in DNA: TGCGCCAGCAGCTTGGACTTCGGAGATCTGACGCAGTATTTT. This translates into CASSLDFGDLTQYF.

The V and J genes are TRBV30 and TRBJ1-4; 9 bases agree with TRBD1. After removal of 0 bases from V and 12 bases from J, the junction contained 8 bases not matched to a gene. Germline V gene lookup returns CDR1 GTSNPN and CDR2 SVGIG (reference sequence). The CDR3 is made up of 14 amino acids. Written as DNA, the CDR3 is TGTGCCTGGAGTGTCATCGGACAGGGGAGCGAACTGTTTTTT. Amino acid sequence: CAWSVIGQGSELFF.

A remark on this clone: The same CDR3 can be traced to other DNA sequences in this sample. J is TRBJ2-2 and V is TRBV7-2; TRBD2 matches 10 bases. The CDR3 is 16 residues long. The germline V gene has CDR1 SGHTA and CDR2 FQGNSA. The J segment lost 4 bases and the V segment lost 1 base, leaving 3 bases of the junction unmatched. The CDR3 DNA reads as TGTGCCAGCAGCTTAGTAACTAGCGGGGTCACCGGGGAGCTGTTTTTT. Protein sequence: CASSLVTSGVTGELFF.

This chain uses TRBV9 with TRBJ2-3; 12 nucleotides match TRBD2. Germline V lookup: CDR1 SGDLS, CDR2 YYNGEE. CDR3 length: 18 residues. The V and J ends lost 3 bases and 5 bases, in that order; junction bases with no gene match: 13. This CDR3 is CASSGGTSGPLGKDTQYF. DNA of the CDR3: TGTGCCAGCAGCGGCGGGACTAGCGGGCCTTTAGGGAAAGATACGCAGTATTTT.

The chain recombines TRBV20-1 with TRBJ1-2; no firm D call. Between the trimmed V and J ends, which lost 5 bases and 7 bases, there was a span of 11 bases. The CDR3 is 11 residues long. The germline gives CDR1 DFQATT, CDR2 SNEGSKA (reference sequence). The CDR3 nucleotides read TGCAGTGCTGGAAGACCAGGTGGCTACACCTTC. It yields the protein CSAGRPGGYTF.

The V call is TRBV29-1, the J call TRBJ1-2; D gene ambiguous. The ends were cut back, 7 bases at V and 3 bases at J, with 12 bases in the middle. In germline, CDR1 is SQVTM, CDR2 ANQGSEA. The CDR3 runs 12 residues. CDR3 loop: CSATDKDYGYTF. The CDR3 DNA reads as TGCAGCGCCACCGACAAGGACTATGGCTACACCTTC. The full variable domain, completed using reference TRBV29-1 and TRBJ1-2, is SAVISQKPSRDICQRGTSLTIQCQVDSQVTMMFWYRQQPGQSLTLIATANQGSEATYESGFVIDKFPISRPNLTFSTLTVSNMSPEDSSIYLCSATDKDYGYTFGSGTRLTVV.

The gene calls are TRBV9 and TRBJ2-1, with D unresolved. Germline CDR1 is SGDLS and CDR2 is YYNGEE. This CDR3 comprises 13 residues. Trimming cost V 2 bases and J 7 bases, with 10 bases left between them. The CDR3 here is CASSVGLTNEQFF. DNA of the CDR3: TGTGCCAGCAGCGTGGGCCTTACTAATGAGCAGTTCTTC.

A note on this clone: Other DNA sequences in this sample translate to the same CDR3. The chain combines TRBV6-5 with TRBJ1-2; D not resolved. The CDR3 contains 11 residues. Germline V gene sequence: CDR1 MNHEY, CDR2 SVGAGI. V was shortened by 2 bases and J by 7 bases, with 5 bases between the two germline ends. The CDR3 protein is CASSYSSGYTF. DNA for the CDR3: TGTGCCAGCAGTTACAGTAGTGGCTACACCTTC.

V and J are TRBV18 and TRBJ2-7; 11 nucleotides match TRBD1. CDR1 is KGHSH and CDR2 is LQKENI in the germline V gene. The CDR3 runs 15 residues. Trimming at V came to 3 bases and at J to 6 bases, leaving 7 bases not matched to a gene. CDR3 in amino acids: CASSPFGQGASEQYF. CDR3 coding DNA: TGTGCCAGCTCACCGTTCGGACAGGGGGCAAGCGAGCAGTACTTC.

V usage is TRBV18 and J usage is TRBJ2-3; tentative D call: TRBD1 (6 bases). The CDR3 runs to 16 residues. The V end was cut by 3 bases, the J end by 2 bases, with 15 bases between. Germline values: CDR1 KGHSH, CDR2 LQKENI. Here the CDR3 DNA reads TGTGCCAGCTCACCCCCTCGAGGGGGACCCACAGATACGCAGTATTTT. Amino acids: CASSPPRGGPTDTQYF.

The chain has TRBV4-1 and TRBJ2-5; unclear D gene. Germline CDR1 MGHRA, CDR2 YSYEKL. CDR3 length equals 13 residues. V gave up 3 bases and J gave up 2 bases, with 7 bases separating them. The CDR3: CASSQFPQETQYF. In DNA form, the CDR3 reads TGCGCCAGCAGCCAGTTCCCTCAAGAGACCCAGTACTTC.

This rearrangement joins TRBV7-2 to TRBJ2-5; 9 nucleotides align to TRBD2. This CDR3 region has 15 residues. Losses at the gene ends were 5 bases for V and 1 base for J; bases not matched to a gene: 5. Germline lookup yields CDR1 SGHTA and CDR2 FQGNSA. CDR3 sequence reads: CASSRGGAFQETQYF. CDR3 nucleotides: TGTGCCAGCAGCCGCGGGGGGGCGTTCCAAGAGACCCAGTACTTC.

This sequence joins TRBV6-5 and TRBJ2-7; D uncertain. V lost 2 bases to trimming and J lost 5 bases, with 4 bases between them. The CDR3 is made up of 11 amino acids. Germline CDR1 MNHEY, CDR2 SVGAGI. The CDR3 DNA sequence: TGTGCCAGCAGTTACAACAACGAGCAGTACTTC. The encoded protein is CASSYNNEQYF.

V is TRBV6-5 and J is TRBJ2-4, with 7 bases lining up with TRBD1. Germline V gene lookup returns CDR1 MNHEY and CDR2 SVGAGI. V lost 2 bases, J lost 8 bases, and 12 bases stayed unmatched. This CDR3 has 16 amino acids. The CDR3 DNA sequence: TGTGCCAGCAGTTACACACGGGACAGTCTGCATGACATTCAGTACTTC. Its protein product is CASSYTRDSLHDIQYF.

This sequence joins TRBV5-1 and TRBJ2-7; TRBD2 matches at 9 bases. CDR1 is SGHRS, CDR2 YFSETQ, per germline. There are 15 residues in the CDR3. Trimming removed 4 bases from V and 3 bases from J; junction bases left unmatched: 8. The CDR3 nucleotides read TGCGCCAGCAGCCCCCTGGCGGGAGGGGGCTACGAGCAGTACTTC. Its protein product is CASSPLAGGGYEQYF.

The genes are TRBV6-1 and TRBJ1-2; no definite D call. Trimming took off 2 bases at V and 2 bases at J, with 9 bases between the two ends. Germline V gene data show CDR1 as MNHNS and CDR2 as SASEGT. The CDR3 covers 14 residues. CDR3 region: CASSEWASNYGYTF. The CDR3 DNA is TGTGCCAGCAGTGAATGGGCGTCCAACTATGGCTACACCTTC.

The CDR3 spells CSVVGGWSTEAFF. CDR3 DNA sequence: TGCAGCGTTGTCGGAGGGTGGTCCACTGAAGCTTTCTTT. The V and J genes are TRBV29-1 and TRBJ1-1, with D unclear. Germline CDR1 is SQVTM and CDR2 is ANQGSEA. The CDR3 loop spans 13 amino acids. V dropped 4 bases and J dropped 4 bases, with 13 bases sitting between them.

V gene TRBV19 combines with J gene TRBJ2-7, with TRBD2 matching 8 bases. From germline, CDR1 is LNHDA and CDR2 SQIVND (reference sequence). V lost 1 base and J lost 0; bases outside the gene matches: 5. This CDR3 spans 16 amino acids. CDR3 in DNA: TGTGCCAGTAGTATAGGACAGAGCGGGAGCTCCTACGAGCAGTACTTC. Its protein product is CASSIGQSGSSYEQYF.

For this clone: Other DNA sequences from this sample encode an identical CDR3 as well. V is TRBV5-6 and J is TRBJ1-4; 7 bases are shared with TRBD1. V shed 1 base and J 7 bases; nucleotides not matched to a gene: 4. Germline V gene data show CDR1 as SGHDT and CDR2 as YYEEEE. This CDR3 comprises 14 residues. CDR3 loop: CASSLRGLGEKLFF. In DNA, the CDR3 is TGTGCCAGCAGCTTGAGGGGGCTTGGTGAAAAACTGTTTTTT.

This chain joins TRBV10-3 and TRBJ2-1; 7 nucleotides line up with TRBD2. Germline values: CDR1 ENHRY, CDR2 SYGVKD. Germline trimming cut 2 bases from V and 3 bases from J; bases unmatched to any gene: 13. The CDR3 totals 18 residues. The CDR3 loop reads CAISEHLSFQRDYNEQFF. The CDR3 DNA sequence: TGTGCCATCAGTGAGCACTTATCCTTCCAGCGGGACTACAATGAGCAGTTCTTC.

Comment on this clone: This same CDR3 is encoded by further DNA sequences in the sample. The chain recombines TRBV5-1 with TRBJ2-7; 7 positions match TRBD1. Unmatched junction bases numbered 4, after V lost 4 bases and J lost 3 bases. Germline V gives CDR1 SGHRS, CDR2 YFSETQ. This CDR3 spans 13 amino acids. The CDR3 sequence: CASSLTGDYEQYF. CDR3 coding DNA: TGCGCCAGCAGCCTTACAGGGGACTACGAGCAGTACTTC.

The rearrangement links TRBV5-1 to TRBJ2-7; D uncertain. Germline V CDR1 and CDR2: SGHRS, YFSETQ. V gave up 4 bases and J gave up 4 bases, with 9 bases separating them. The CDR3 is 12 residues long. CDR3 protein: CASSPQNYEQYF. The DNA of the CDR3 is TGCGCCAGCAGCCCCCAGAATTACGAGCAGTACTTC. Complete variable domain (other parts from reference TRBV5-1 and TRBJ2-7): KAGVTQTPRYLIKTRGQQVTLSCSPISGHRSVSWYQQTPGQGLQFLFEYFSETQRNKGNFPGRFSGRQFSNSRSEMNVSTLELGDSALYLCASSPQNYEQYFGPGTRLTVT.

V usage is TRBV5-1 and J usage is TRBJ2-2, with D perhaps matching TRBD2 (6 bases). The V end was cut by 7 bases, the J end by 6 bases, with 19 bases between. The CDR3 spans 15 residues. Per germline, CDR1 SGHRS and CDR2 YFSETQ. CDR3 protein: CASYAGASVPGELFF. The CDR3 DNA follows: TGCGCCAGCTACGCCGGGGCTAGCGTTCCCGGGGAGCTGTTTTTT.